Shown below are 4 T cell receptor beta chains from a single sample sequenced in a study of spatial heterogeneity in lung cancer. Time point meaning: blood at routine non-recurrence follow-up after resection. TCRdb recomputed calls from the 5' RACE reads with MiXCR, one row per CDR3 protein. Counted here are just under 45,000 distinct CDR3 sequences, about 22% occurring once; the ten biggest clones make up about 7.2%. This sample comprised PBMCs, obtained at follow-up. These receptors were obtained from a female donor with early-stage non-small cell lung cancer.

This clonotype was observed a few times. This sequence joins TRBV19 and TRBJ1-6, with D perhaps matching TRBD1 (5 bases). The CDR3 contains 14 residues. Trimming cost V 2 bases and J 7 bases, with 9 bases left between them. Germline-derived CDR1 and CDR2 are LNHDA and SQIVND (reference sequence). Here the CDR3 reads CASSISDKNSPLHF. The CDR3 bases are TGTGCCAGTAGTATATCGGACAAGAATTCACCCCTCCACTTT.

The chain joins TRBV10-3 to TRBJ1-6; a weak D match, TRBD1 (6 bases). There are 16 residues in the CDR3. The germline V and J ends were trimmed by 2 bases and 6 bases, with 14 bases remaining between them. Germline V gives CDR1 ENHRY, CDR2 SYGVKD. The CDR3 bases are TGTGCCATCAGTGAGAAAACCGGGACAAGTAATTCACCCCTCCACTTT. It specifies CAISEKTGTSNSPLHF.

This clonotype appeared a few times. The CDR3 bases are TGTGCCAGCAGCCAATCCAAAGATACGCAGTATTTT. Its translation is CASSQSKDTQYF. The J gene is TRBJ2-3, the V gene TRBV6-5; D uncertain. V lost 6 bases, J lost 5 bases, and 9 bases lay in between. This CDR3 is built from 12 residues. Germline CDR1 MNHEY, CDR2 SVGAGI.

CDR3 nucleotide sequence: TGTGCCAGCAGCCAAGTGGGGGGCGGGACTGAAGCTTTCTTT. It encodes CASSQVGGGTEAFF. This chain links TRBV3-1 with TRBJ1-1; possible D gene TRBD1, 6 bases. V shed 1 base and J shed 5 bases, with 11 bases lying between them. The CDR3 covers 14 residues. Germline V lookup: CDR1 LGHDT, CDR2 YNNKEL (reference sequence).